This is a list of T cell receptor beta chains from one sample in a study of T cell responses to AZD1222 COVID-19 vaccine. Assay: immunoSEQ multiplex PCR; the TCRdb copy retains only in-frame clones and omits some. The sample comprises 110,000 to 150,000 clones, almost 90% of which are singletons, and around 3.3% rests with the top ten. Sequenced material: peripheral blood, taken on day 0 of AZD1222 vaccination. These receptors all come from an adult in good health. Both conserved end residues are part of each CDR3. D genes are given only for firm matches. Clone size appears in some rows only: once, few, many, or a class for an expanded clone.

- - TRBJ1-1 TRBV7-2 TGTGCCAGCAGCTTAGCGGGGGCATTTGTCACTGAAGCTTTCTTT CASSLAGAFVTEAFF
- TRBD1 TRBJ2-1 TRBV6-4 TGTGCCAGCAGTGGGGGGACAGGGACCTACAATGAGCAGTTCTTC CASSGGTGTYNEQFF
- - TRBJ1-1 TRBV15 TGTGCCACCAGCAGTTGGACCGCGAACACTGAAGCTTTCTTT CATSSWTANTEAFF
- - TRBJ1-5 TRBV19 TGTGCCAGTAGTCTATCCCCTCGGGGAACGCTTAGCAATCAGCCCCAGCATTTT CASSLSPRGTLSNQPQHF
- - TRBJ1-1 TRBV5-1 TGCGCCAGCAGCTTGCAAGGACCAATCAACACTGAAGCTTTCTTT CASSLQGPINTEAFF
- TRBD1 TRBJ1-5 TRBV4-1 TGCGCCAGCAGCCAACGGTGGCAGGGGGCACATCAGCCCCAGCATTTT CASSQRWQGAHQPQHF
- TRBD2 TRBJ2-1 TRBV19 TGTGCCAGTAGTCCCCTCCCGGTGGGACTAGCCTTCTGGCAGTTCTTC CASSPLPVGLAFWQFF
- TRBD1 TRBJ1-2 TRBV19 TGTGCCAGTACCCCTTGGGGACAGTCAAACCCTAACTATGGCTACACCTTC CASTPWGQSNPNYGYTF
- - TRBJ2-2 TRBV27 TGTGCCAGCAGTTTATCCCGTTACACCGGGGAGCTGTTTTTT CASSLSRYTGELFF
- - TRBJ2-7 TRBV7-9 TGTGCCAGCAGCTCCTTGGCTAGTGACTACGAGCAGTACTTC CASSSLASDYEQYF
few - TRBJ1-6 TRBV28 TGTGCCAGCAGCCCTACTACAGGGCAGTCTTCACCCCTCCACTTT CASSPTTGQSSPLHF
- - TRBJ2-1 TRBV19 TGTGCCAGTAGTATATCCAACCCCAATGAGCAGTTCTTC CASSISNPNEQFF
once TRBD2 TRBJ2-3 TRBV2 TGTGCCAGCAGTAGCGGGAGGGCCCCCCGGACGCAGTATTTT CASSSGRAPRTQYF
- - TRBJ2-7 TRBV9 TGTGCCAGCGCACCGGACCCGGGCCCTCCCTACGAGCAGTACTTC CASAPDPGPPYEQYF
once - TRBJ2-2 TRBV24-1 TGTGCCACCAGTGCCCTGTTCGCGAACACCGGGGAGCTGTTTTTT CATSALFANTGELFF
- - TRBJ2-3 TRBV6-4 TGTGCCAGCAGTGCGGGATGGAGCACAGATACGCAGTATTTT CASSAGWSTDTQYF
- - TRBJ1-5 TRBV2 TGTGCCAGCAGTGAGGGTGGGGCGAGCAATCAGCCCCAGCATTTT CASSEGGASNQPQHF
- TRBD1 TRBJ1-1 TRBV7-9 TGTGCCAGCAGCAGAGGGACAGCGATTGAAGCTTTCTTT CASSRGTAIEAFF
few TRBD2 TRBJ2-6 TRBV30 TGTGCCTGGACGAGACTAGCGGGGGTCTCTGGGGCCAACGTCCTGACTTTC CAWTRLAGVSGANVLTF
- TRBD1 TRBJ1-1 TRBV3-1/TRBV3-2 TGTGCCAGCAGACGACAGGGGGGGACTGAAGCTTTCTTT CASRRQGGTEAFF
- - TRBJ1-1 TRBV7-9 TGTGCCAGCAACCGGGACTCAACCGTGCTTGAAGCTTTCTTT CASNRDSTVLEAFF
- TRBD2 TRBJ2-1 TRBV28 TGTGCCAGCAGGACTAGCGGGAGGGCCTCGAATGAGCAGTTCTTC CASRTSGRASNEQFF
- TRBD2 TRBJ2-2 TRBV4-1 TGCGCCAGCAGCCAAGTCATGACTAGCGGTACCGGGGAGCTGTTTTTT CASSQVMTSGTGELFF
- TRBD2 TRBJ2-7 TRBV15 TGTGCCACCAGCAGATCCCCCGGACTAGCGACTCAGAGCTACGAGCAGTACTTC CATSRSPGLATQSYEQYF
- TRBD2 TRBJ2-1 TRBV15 TGTGCCACCAGCAGAGTAGGTGGCGGGAGGGAGGGTGAGCAGTTCTTC CATSRVGGGREGEQFF
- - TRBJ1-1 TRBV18 TGTGCCAGCTCACCGGGCAGACCAACGAACACTGAAGCTTTCTTT CASSPGRPTNTEAFF
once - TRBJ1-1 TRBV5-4 TGTGCCAGCAGCTTGTGGGGGGTGAACACTGAAGCTTTCTTT CASSLWGVNTEAFF